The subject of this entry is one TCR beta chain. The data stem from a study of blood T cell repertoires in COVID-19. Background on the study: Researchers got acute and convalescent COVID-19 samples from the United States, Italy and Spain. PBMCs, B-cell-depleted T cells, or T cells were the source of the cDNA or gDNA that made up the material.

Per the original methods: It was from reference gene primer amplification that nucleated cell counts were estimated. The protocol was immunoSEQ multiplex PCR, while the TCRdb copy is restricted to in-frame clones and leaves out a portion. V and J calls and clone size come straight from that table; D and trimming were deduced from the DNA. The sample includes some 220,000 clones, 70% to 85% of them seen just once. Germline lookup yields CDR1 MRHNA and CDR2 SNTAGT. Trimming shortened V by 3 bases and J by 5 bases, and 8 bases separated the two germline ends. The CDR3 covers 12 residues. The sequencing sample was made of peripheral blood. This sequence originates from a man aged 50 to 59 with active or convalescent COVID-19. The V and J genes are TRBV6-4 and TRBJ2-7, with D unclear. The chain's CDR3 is CASSDLRDEQYV. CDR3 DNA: TGTGCCAGCAGTGATCTTCGAGACGAGCAGTACGTC.